The clone carrying this T cell receptor (beta chain) was recorded at least ten times. As yet, its antigen is unknown. The data are from a study of tumor and adjacent non-tumor tissue in lung cancer. Regarding the study as a whole: Tumor TCR diversity, when higher, was linked to shorter survival. Tumor repertoires had a smaller top 100 clone share than normal lung.

Per germline, CDR1 MNHNY and CDR2 SVGAGI (reference sequence). Trimming removed 8 bases at V and 0 bases at J, with 14 bases between. There are 14 residues in the CDR3. The library came from three nested PCR rounds adapted from ARM-PCR protocols. From the multiplex PCR reads, TCRdb called clonotypes with MiXCR, one entry per CDR3 protein. The table includes tens of thousands of distinct CDR3 sequences, roughly 73% detected once. This sample's RNA came from whole unsorted tissue. Chemotherapy-naive patients with new lung cancer underwent thoracic surgery in China, August–late 2014. The receptor was isolated from a woman aged 45-65 years with non-small cell lung cancer. V is TRBV6-6 and J is TRBJ2-7; tentatively, D is TRBD1 (6 bases). The sample comprised lung tumor tissue. CDR3 sequence reads: CASAGQGPSYEQYF. In nucleotides, the CDR3 is TGTGCCAGCGCGGGCCAGGGGCCCTCCTACGAGCAGTACTTC.